A single sample is the source of the 10 T cell receptor beta chains below, sequenced in a study of T cell responses to AZD1222 COVID-19 vaccine. Produced via immunoSEQ multiplex PCR; TCRdb's table is partial and in-frame only. The sample has fewer than 90,000 clones; about nine tenths are singletons. The sample consisted of peripheral blood, taken 28 days after the second AZD1222 dose. These TCRs come from an adult who received the AZD1222 COVID-19 vaccine.

V and J are TRBV4-3 and TRBJ2-7; D gene uncertain. Trimming pared 0 bases from V and 0 bases from J, leaving 12 bases between. The length of the CDR3 is 16 residues. From germline, CDR1 is LGHNA and CDR2 YSLEER. This CDR3 reads CASSQEPGSYSYEQYF. Here the CDR3 DNA reads TGCGCCAGCAGCCAAGAACCCGGCTCCTACTCCTACGAGCAGTACTTC.

The chain uses TRBV6-6 and TRBJ2-3, with D tentatively TRBD2 (7 bases). This CDR3 has 14 amino acids. Between the trimmed V and J ends, which lost 8 bases and 0 bases, there was a span of 12 bases. Per the germline V gene, CDR1 is MNHNY and CDR2 is SVGAGI (reference sequence). CDR3 protein: CASSGGLSTDTQYF. CDR3 DNA: TGTGCCAGCTCGGGGGGCCTGAGCACAGATACGCAGTATTTT.

The chain has TRBV24-1 and TRBJ2-3, with a possible D match to TRBD2 (5 bases). There are 15 residues in the CDR3. Germline V gene data show CDR1 as KGHDR and CDR2 as SFDVKD. Trimming removed 2 bases at V and 1 base at J, with 9 bases between. The CDR3 DNA reads as TGTGCCACCAGTGATTCGGGGTCCCGCACAGATACGCAGTATTTT. Translating gives CATSDSGSRTDTQYF.

The rearrangement links TRBV28 to TRBJ2-1; 10 bases are a match to TRBD2. V was clipped by 5 bases and J by 2 bases; unmatched bases: 15. The CDR3 is 19 residues long. Germline V gene data show CDR1 as MDHEN and CDR2 as SYDVKM. The CDR3 region has the DNA TGTGCCAGCAGTCCGTCGATGGGCGCCCTAGCGGGGGCCTACAATGAGCAGTTCTTC. The encoded protein is CASSPSMGALAGAYNEQFF.

The chain employs TRBV28 and TRBJ1-5; tentative D call: TRBD1 (6 bases). Trimming took 3 bases from V and 1 from J, leaving 10 bases between them. Germline V gene sequence: CDR1 MDHEN, CDR2 SYDVKM. This CDR3 comprises 15 residues. The CDR3 here is CASSLIGQSNQPQHF. The CDR3 DNA reads as TGTGCCAGCAGTTTGATCGGACAGAGCAATCAGCCCCAGCATTTT.

The CDR3, as DNA: TGTGCCAGCAGCGAGGGACAGGGGTTGAGTCAGCCCCAGCATTTT. Translation gives CASSEGQGLSQPQHF. The chain is built from TRBV9 and TRBJ1-5; 10 bases line up with TRBD1. V was clipped by 3 bases and J by 6 bases; unmatched bases: 6. The CDR3 contains 15 residues. CDR1 and CDR2 from the germline V gene are SGDLS and YYNGEE.

The gene calls are TRBV7-9 and TRBJ1-1; D remains unclear. Trimming took off 1 base at V and 4 bases at J, with 7 bases between the two ends. Germline V gene data show CDR1 as SEHNR and CDR2 as FQNEAQ (reference sequence). The CDR3 totals 13 residues. The CDR3 here is CASSLVGPTEAFF. The CDR3 bases are TGTGCCAGCAGCTTAGTCGGACCCACTGAAGCTTTCTTT.

J is TRBJ1-3 and V is TRBV30; no clear D. CDR1 is GTSNPN, CDR2 SVGIG, per germline (reference sequence). With 4 bases removed from V and 0 bases from J, the gap between germline ends came to 7 bases. This CDR3 is built from 13 residues. CDR3 nucleotide sequence: TGTGCCTGGACCGGGAACTCTGGAAACACCATATATTTT. Its translation: CAWTGNSGNTIYF.

The chain has TRBV29-1 and TRBJ2-2; 7 nucleotides match TRBD1. The CDR3 runs to 16 residues. CDR1 SQVTM and CDR2 ANQGSEA come from the germline V gene. Trimming at V came to 7 bases and at J to 0 bases, leaving 11 bases not matched to a gene. The CDR3 DNA is TGCAGCGCCGCCCCTCGACAGGGAACGAACACCGGGGAGCTGTTTTTT. Its translation is CSAAPRQGTNTGELFF.

The CDR3 region has the DNA TGTGCCAGCAGCGTAGTGGCCCGGGGAGGAGGAAACACCATATATTTT. Translation: CASSVVARGGGNTIYF. The V call is TRBV9, the J call TRBJ1-3; D remains ambiguous. Looked up from germline, CDR1 is SGDLS and CDR2 is YYNGEE. The CDR3 runs 16 residues. Trimming took off 0 bases at V and 4 bases at J, with 14 bases between the two ends.